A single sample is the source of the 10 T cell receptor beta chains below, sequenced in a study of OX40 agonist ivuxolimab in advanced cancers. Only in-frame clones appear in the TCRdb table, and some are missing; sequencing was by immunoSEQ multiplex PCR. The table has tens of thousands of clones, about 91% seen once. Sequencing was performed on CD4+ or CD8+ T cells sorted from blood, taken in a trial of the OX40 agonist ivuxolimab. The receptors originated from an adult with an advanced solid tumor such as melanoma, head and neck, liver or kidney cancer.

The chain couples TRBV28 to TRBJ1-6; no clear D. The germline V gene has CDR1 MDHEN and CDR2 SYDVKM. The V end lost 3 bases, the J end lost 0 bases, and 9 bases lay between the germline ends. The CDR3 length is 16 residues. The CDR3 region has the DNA TGTGCCAGCAGTTTGTCCCGCTACTCCTATAATTCACCCCTCCACTTT. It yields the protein CASSLSRYSYNSPLHF.

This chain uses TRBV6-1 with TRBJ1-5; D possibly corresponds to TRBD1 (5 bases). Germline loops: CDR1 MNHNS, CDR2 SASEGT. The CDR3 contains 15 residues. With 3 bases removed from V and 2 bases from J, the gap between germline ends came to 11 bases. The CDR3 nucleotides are TGTGCCAGCAGTGATGTAGGGGCCGGCAATCAGCCCCAGCATTTT. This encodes CASSDVGAGNQPQHF.

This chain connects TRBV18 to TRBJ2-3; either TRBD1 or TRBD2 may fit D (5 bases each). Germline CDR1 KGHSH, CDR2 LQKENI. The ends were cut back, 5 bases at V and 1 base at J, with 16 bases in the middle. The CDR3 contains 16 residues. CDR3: CASSSPGPSGTDTQYF. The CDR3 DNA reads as TGTGCCAGCTCATCTCCGGGACCCTCGGGCACAGATACGCAGTATTTT.

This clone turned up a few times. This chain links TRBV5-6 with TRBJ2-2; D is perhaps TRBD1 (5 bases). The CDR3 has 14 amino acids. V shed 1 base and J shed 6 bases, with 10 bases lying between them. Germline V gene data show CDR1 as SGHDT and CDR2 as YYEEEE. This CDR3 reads CASSLIGAPGELFF. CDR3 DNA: TGTGCCAGCAGCTTGATAGGGGCCCCCGGGGAGCTGTTTTTT.

In DNA, the CDR3 is TGTGCCAGCCTTCCCAGTCTGGGGAGTATGACTGAAGCTTTCTTT. Translated: CASLPSLGSMTEAFF. The gene calls are TRBV28 and TRBJ1-1; D not resolved. The CDR3 has 15 residues. V lost 8 bases and J 5 bases, leaving 21 bases between the germline ends. Germline V lookup: CDR1 MDHEN, CDR2 SYDVKM. The variable domain in full, with the rest retrieved from reference TRBV28 and TRBJ1-1, is DVKVTQSSRYLVKRTGEKVFLECVQDMDHENMFWYRQDPGLGLRLIYFSYDVKMKEKGDIPEGYSVSREKKERFSLILESASTNQTSMYLCASLPSLGSMTEAFFGQGTRLTVV.

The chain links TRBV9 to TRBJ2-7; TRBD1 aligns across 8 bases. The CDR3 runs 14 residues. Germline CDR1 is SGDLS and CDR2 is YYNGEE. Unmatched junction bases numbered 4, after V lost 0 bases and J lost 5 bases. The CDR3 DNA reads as TGTGCCAGCAGCGTAGTTCCAGGGGGCGACGAGCAGTACTTC. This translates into CASSVVPGGDEQYF.

This CDR3 reads CASSYPRDRSTGELFF. CDR3 DNA sequence: TGTGCCAGCAGTTATCCCCGGGACAGGAGCACCGGGGAGCTGTTTTTT. The chain is built from TRBV28 and TRBJ2-2; TRBD1 aligns across 8 bases. This CDR3 region has 16 residues. Losses at the gene ends were 4 bases for V and 4 bases for J; bases not matched to a gene: 8. Germline values: CDR1 MDHEN, CDR2 SYDVKM.

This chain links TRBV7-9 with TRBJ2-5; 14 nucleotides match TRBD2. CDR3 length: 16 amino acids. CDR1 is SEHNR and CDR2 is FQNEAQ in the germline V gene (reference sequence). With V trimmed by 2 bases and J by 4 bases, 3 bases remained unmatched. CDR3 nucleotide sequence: TGTGCCAGCAGCTTACCCGGGACTAGCGGGAGAGAGACCCAGTACTTC. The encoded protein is CASSLPGTSGRETQYF.

The CDR3 is CASSSGGGYTF. The CDR3 nucleotides read TGCGCCAGCAGCTCCGGGGGTGGCTACACCTTC. The rearrangement links TRBV5-1 to TRBJ1-2, with D possibly being TRBD1 (5 bases). CDR1 is SGHRS, CDR2 YFSETQ, per germline. The ends were cut back, 3 bases at V and 7 bases at J, with 7 bases in the middle. The CDR3 has 11 residues. The variable domain in full, completed from reference TRBV5-1 and TRBJ1-2, reads KAGVTQTPRYLIKTRGQQVTLSCSPISGHRSVSWYQQTPGQGLQFLFEYFSETQRNKGNFPGRFSGRQFSNSRSEMNVSTLELGDSALYLCASSSGGGYTFGSGTRLTVV.

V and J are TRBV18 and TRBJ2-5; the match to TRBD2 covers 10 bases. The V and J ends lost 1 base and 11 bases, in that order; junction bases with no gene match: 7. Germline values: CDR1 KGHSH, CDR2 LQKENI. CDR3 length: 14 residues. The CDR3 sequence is CASSPRSGRYEQYF. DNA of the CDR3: TGTGCCAGCTCACCACGTAGCGGGAGGTATGAGCAGTACTTC.